These T cell receptor beta chains were read from a single sample in a study of control samples from healthy donors and cancer patients. The data were produced by immunoSEQ multiplex PCR, yet TCRdb's version contains in-frame clones alone and is incomplete. This table holds a few hundred thousand clones, roughly 90% found once. Sequenced sample: PBMCs. Receptors were obtained from a man aged 35-49 years with head and neck cancer. CDR3s leave out the opening cysteine and the closing phenylalanine or tryptophan. Each record gives: J gene, V gene, CDR3 protein.

J gene: TRBJ1-2
V gene: TRBV10-2
CDR3 protein: ASSPTGNYGYT

J gene: TRBJ2-2
V gene: TRBV6-5
CDR3 protein: ASSYSSGGSTGELF

J gene: TRBJ1-2
V gene: TRBV5-4
CDR3 protein: ASRDRGDYGYT

J gene: TRBJ2-1
V gene: TRBV24-1
CDR3 protein: ATSHGGTEYNEQF

J gene: TRBJ1-6
V gene: TRBV19
CDR3 protein: ASSAFRDRGSNSPLH

J gene: TRBJ2-7
V gene: TRBV12-3/TRBV12-4
CDR3 protein: ASTRDPAYEQY

J gene: TRBJ1-2
V gene: TRBV14
CDR3 protein: ASSPAVGGGYGYT

J gene: TRBJ1-2
V gene: TRBV20-1
CDR3 protein: SGSGNGYT

J gene: TRBJ2-1
V gene: TRBV7-9
CDR3 protein: ASSSLSGSINEQF

J gene: TRBJ2-3
V gene: TRBV6-5
CDR3 protein: ASSRDRADTQY

J gene: TRBJ2-2
V gene: TRBV5-1
CDR3 protein: ASSYATRNTGELF

J gene: TRBJ2-3
V gene: TRBV28
CDR3 protein: ASSPGGAGGLGDTQY

J gene: TRBJ1-2
V gene: TRBV1
CDR3 protein: TSSQDVGQINYGYT

J gene: TRBJ2-3
V gene: TRBV7-3
CDR3 protein: ASSQAPTPAGGADTQY

J gene: TRBJ1-5
V gene: TRBV28
CDR3 protein: ASSFDSRRGQPQH

J gene: TRBJ1-1
V gene: TRBV3-1/TRBV3-2
CDR3 protein: ASSPRVGGGAEAF

J gene: TRBJ1-1
V gene: TRBV19
CDR3 protein: ASSIVPTLSTEAF

J gene: TRBJ2-1
V gene: TRBV18
CDR3 protein: ASSRWGTGEGGDEQF